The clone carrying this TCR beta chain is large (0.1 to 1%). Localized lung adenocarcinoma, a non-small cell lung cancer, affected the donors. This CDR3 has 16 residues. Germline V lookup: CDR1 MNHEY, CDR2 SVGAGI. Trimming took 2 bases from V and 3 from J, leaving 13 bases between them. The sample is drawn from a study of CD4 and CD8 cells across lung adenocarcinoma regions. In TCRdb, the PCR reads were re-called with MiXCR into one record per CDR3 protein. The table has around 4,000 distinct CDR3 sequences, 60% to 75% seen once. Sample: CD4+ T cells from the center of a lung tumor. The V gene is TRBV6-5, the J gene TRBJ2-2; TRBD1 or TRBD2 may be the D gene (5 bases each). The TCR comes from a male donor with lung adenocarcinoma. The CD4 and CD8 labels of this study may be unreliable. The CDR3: CASSYRGNWYTGELFF. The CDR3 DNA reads TGTGCCAGCAGTTACCGGGGCAATTGGTACACCGGGGAGCTGTTTTTT.